This TCR beta chain comes out of a study of OX40 agonist ivuxolimab in advanced cancers. Study summary: Patients were dosed intravenously with ivuxolimab at 0.01 to 10 mg/kg every 2 weeks. Recorded diagnoses for dose-escalation patients were hepatocellular carcinoma, melanoma, renal cell or head and neck cancer. Prior anti-PD-1, anti-PD-L1 or anti-CTLA-4 therapy was allowed; over 30% had some. Findings of the study overall: Near-lowest levels of clonal expansion characterized partial responders at 0.1-3.0 mg/kg.

Concerning this clone: Its antigen is not identified.

Sequencing used immunoSEQ multiplex PCR; TCRdb keeps in-frame clones, though not all of them. This table has fewer than 120,000 clones, roughly 87% appearing once. CDR3 length: 17 residues. The V gene's germline CDR1 is LGHNA and CDR2 YNFKEQ. V was pared by 4 bases and J by 2 bases, with 17 bases between. The TCR sequence derives from an adult with an advanced solid tumor such as melanoma, head and neck, liver or kidney cancer. Specimen: CD4+ or CD8+ T cells sorted from blood, collected in a trial of the OX40 agonist ivuxolimab. The chain is built from TRBV4-2 and TRBJ1-4; D perhaps matches TRBD1 (5 bases). CDR3 DNA: TGTGCCAGCAGCCGGGGGTACCCCATGCGGACTAATGAAAAACTGTTTTTT. Translating it yields CASSRGYPMRTNEKLFF.